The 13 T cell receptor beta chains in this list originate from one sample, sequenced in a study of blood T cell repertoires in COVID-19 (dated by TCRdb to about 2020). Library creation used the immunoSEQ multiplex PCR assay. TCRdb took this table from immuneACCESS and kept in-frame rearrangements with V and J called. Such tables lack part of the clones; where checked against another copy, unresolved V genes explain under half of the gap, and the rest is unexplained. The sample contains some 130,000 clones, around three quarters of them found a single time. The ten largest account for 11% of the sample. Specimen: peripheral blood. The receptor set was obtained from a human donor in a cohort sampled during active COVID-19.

CDR3 in amino acids: CASSPGGLTFSSYEQYF. The CDR3 DNA reads TGTGCCAGCAGCCCCGGGGGGCTCACCTTTTCCTCCTACGAGCAGTACTTC. This sequence joins TRBV7-9 and TRBJ2-7; D might be TRBD2 (7 bases). This CDR3 contains 17 residues. Trimming shortened V by 5 bases and J by 0 bases, and 20 bases separated the two germline ends. Germline V lookup: CDR1 SEHNR, CDR2 FQNEAQ (reference sequence).

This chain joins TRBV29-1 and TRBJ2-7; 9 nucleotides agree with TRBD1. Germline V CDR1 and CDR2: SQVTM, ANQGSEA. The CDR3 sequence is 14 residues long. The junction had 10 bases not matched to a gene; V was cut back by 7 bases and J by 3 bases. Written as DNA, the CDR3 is TGCAGCGGGGGGGGACAGGGAGTTCACTACGAGCAGTACTTC. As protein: CSGGGQGVHYEQYF.

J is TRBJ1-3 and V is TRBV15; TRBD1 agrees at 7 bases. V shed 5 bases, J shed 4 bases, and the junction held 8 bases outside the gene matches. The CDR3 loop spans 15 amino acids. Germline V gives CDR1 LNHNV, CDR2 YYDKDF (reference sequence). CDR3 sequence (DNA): TGTGCCACCAGCGTCCACCCGACAGGGGGAAACACCATATATTTT. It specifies CATSVHPTGGNTIYF.

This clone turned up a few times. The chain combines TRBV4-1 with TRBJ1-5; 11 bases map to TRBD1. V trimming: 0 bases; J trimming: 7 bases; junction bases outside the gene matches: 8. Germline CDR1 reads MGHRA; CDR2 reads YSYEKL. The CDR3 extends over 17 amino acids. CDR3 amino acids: CASSQDPGQGARQPQHF. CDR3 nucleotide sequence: TGCGCCAGCAGCCAAGACCCAGGACAGGGGGCGCGCCAGCCCCAGCATTTT.

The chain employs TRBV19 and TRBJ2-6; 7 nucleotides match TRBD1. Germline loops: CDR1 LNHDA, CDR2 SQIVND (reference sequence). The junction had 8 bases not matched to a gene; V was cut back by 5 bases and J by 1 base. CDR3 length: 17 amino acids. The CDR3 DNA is TGTGCCAGTAGTCCAGGGGGTTTAAGGTCTGGGGCCAACGTCCTGACTTTC. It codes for CASSPGGLRSGANVLTF.

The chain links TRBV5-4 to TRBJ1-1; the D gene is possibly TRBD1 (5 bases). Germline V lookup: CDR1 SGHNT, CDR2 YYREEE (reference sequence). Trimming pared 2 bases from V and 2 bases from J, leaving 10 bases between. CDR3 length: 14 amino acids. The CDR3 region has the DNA TGTGCCAGCAGCTTCGGAGGGGAAAACACTGAAGCTTTCTTT. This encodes CASSFGGENTEAFF.

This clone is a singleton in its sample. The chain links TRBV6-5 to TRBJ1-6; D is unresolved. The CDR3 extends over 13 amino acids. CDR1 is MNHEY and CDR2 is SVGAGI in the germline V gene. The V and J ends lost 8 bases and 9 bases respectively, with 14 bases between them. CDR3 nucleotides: TGTGCCAGCTCACGAGAGGAGACTTCACCCCTCCACTTT. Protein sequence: CASSREETSPLHF.

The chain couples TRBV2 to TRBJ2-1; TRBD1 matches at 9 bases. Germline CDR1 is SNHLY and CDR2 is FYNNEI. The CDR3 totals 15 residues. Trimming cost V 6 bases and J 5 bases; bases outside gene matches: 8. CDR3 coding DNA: TGTGCCAGCAGGTCGGACAGGGGAACAAACAATGAGCAGTTCTTC. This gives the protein CASRSDRGTNNEQFF.

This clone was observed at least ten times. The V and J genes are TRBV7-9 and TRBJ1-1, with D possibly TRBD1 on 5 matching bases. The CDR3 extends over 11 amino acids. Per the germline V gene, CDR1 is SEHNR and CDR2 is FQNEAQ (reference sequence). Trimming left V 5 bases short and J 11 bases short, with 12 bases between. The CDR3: CASSLRVRAFF. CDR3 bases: TGTGCCAGCAGCCTCAGGGTCAGGGCTTTCTTT.

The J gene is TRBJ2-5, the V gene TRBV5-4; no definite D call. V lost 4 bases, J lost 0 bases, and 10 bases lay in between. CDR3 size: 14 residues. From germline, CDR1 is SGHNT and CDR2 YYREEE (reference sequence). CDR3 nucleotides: TGTGCCAGCAGCGCAACGGGTCACCAAGAGACCCAGTACTTC. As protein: CASSATGHQETQYF.

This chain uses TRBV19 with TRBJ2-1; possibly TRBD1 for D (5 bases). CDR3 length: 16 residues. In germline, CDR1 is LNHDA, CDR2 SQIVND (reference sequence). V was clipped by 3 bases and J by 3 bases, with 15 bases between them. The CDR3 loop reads CASSIGRARIYNEQFF. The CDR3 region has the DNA TGTGCCAGTAGTATCGGCAGGGCACGGATCTACAATGAGCAGTTCTTC.

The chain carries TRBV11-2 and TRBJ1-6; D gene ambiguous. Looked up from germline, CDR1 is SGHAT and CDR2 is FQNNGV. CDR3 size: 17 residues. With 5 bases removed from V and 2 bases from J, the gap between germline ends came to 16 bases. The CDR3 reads CASSVIRPNTYNSPLHF. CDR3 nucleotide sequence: TGTGCCAGCAGCGTCATTCGTCCAAACACCTATAATTCACCCCTCCACTTT.

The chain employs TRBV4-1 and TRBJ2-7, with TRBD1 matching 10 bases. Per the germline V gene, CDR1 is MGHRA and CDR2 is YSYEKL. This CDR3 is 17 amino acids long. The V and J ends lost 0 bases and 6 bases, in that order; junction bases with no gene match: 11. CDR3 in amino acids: CASSQDWLRQGAREQYF. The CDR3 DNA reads TGCGCCAGCAGCCAAGACTGGTTGCGACAGGGGGCGCGCGAGCAGTACTTC.